This TCR beta chain was profiled in a study of T cell responses to AZD1222 COVID-19 vaccine. CDR1 is SGHRS, CDR2 YFSETQ, per germline. The CDR3 is 17 residues long. J lost 3 bases, V lost 4 bases, and 14 bases had no gene match. This clone was counted a single time. Method: immunoSEQ multiplex PCR; TCRdb's copy keeps in-frame clones and lacks some. The sample has roughly 75,000 clones, around 87% seen once; the top ten hold around 20%. The source of this sequence is an adult who received the AZD1222 COVID-19 vaccine. This rearrangement joins TRBV5-1 to TRBJ1-1; 8 bases map to TRBD1. Sequenced here: peripheral blood, sampled 28 days after the second AZD1222 dose. Written as DNA, the CDR3 is TGCGCCAGCAGCACCGGGACAGGCGACGAGAATGACACTGAAGCTTTCTTT. Its translation: CASSTGTGDENDTEAFF.